These 8 T cell receptor beta chains came from one sample sequenced in a study of blood T cell repertoires in COVID-19. Libraries were prepared by immunoSEQ multiplex PCR; TCRdb keeps only in-frame clonotypes and omits some of them. Here the sample spans tens of thousands of clones, over 80% being singletons. The source material was peripheral blood. All receptors derive from a woman older than 75 with active COVID-19.

This chain connects TRBV20-1 to TRBJ2-3; perhaps TRBD1 as D (6 bases). CDR1 and CDR2 from the germline V gene are DFQATT and SNEGSKA (reference sequence). V lost 5 bases, J lost 7 bases, and 10 bases lay in between. The CDR3 runs to 11 residues. CDR3 bases: TGCAGTGCTGAGGGGGACCATACGCAGTATTTT. It yields the protein CSAEGDHTQYF.

This sequence joins TRBV3-1 (or the pseudogene TRBV3-2) and TRBJ2-5; no clear D gene. From germline, CDR1 is LGHDT and CDR2 YNNKEL (reference sequence). Trimming removed 5 bases at V and 3 bases at J, with 7 bases between. The length of the CDR3 is 12 residues. CDR3 loop: CASSGDEETQYF. Written as DNA, the CDR3 is TGTGCCAGCAGCGGAGACGAAGAGACCCAGTACTTC.

The rearrangement uses TRBV3-1 (or the pseudogene TRBV3-2) and TRBJ2-1; 13 bases align to TRBD2. The CDR3 has 15 residues. CDR1 is LGHDT and CDR2 is YNNKEL in the germline V gene (reference sequence). With V trimmed by 4 bases and J by 8 bases, 5 bases remained unmatched. The CDR3 region has the DNA TGTGCCAGCAGCCGGACTAGCGGGAGCATCTATGAGCAGTTCTTC. Residues: CASSRTSGSIYEQFF.

The chain is built from TRBV12-3 or TRBV12-4 and TRBJ2-7, with TRBD2 identical over 7 bases. The V gene end was trimmed by 5 bases and the J gene end by 3 bases; junction bases not matched to a gene: 4. The CDR3 has 13 amino acids. DNA of the CDR3: TGTGCCAGCAGTCTTGGGGGGGGCTACGAGCAGTACTTC. Encoded protein: CASSLGGGYEQYF.

J is TRBJ1-2 and V is TRBV18; D is ambiguous. Germline V CDR1 and CDR2: KGHSH, LQKENI. The length of the CDR3 is 15 residues. Trimming pared 6 bases from V and 2 bases from J, leaving 16 bases between. The CDR3 here is CASSLPLAGNYGYTF. CDR3 in DNA: TGTGCCAGCTCCCTCCCCCTTGCGGGAAACTATGGCTACACCTTC.

The chain's CDR3 is CASSQNWDTNTEAFF. In DNA form, the CDR3 reads TGCGCCAGCAGCCAAAACTGGGACACTAACACTGAAGCTTTCTTT. The chain uses TRBV4-3 and TRBJ1-1; D possibly corresponds to TRBD1 (6 bases). V lost 2 bases and J lost 2, with 12 bases in between. The germline V gene has CDR1 LGHNA and CDR2 YSLEER. This CDR3 region has 15 residues.

The chain is built from TRBV7-2 and TRBJ2-5, with TRBD2 identical over 8 bases. The J segment lost 5 bases and the V segment lost 2 bases, leaving 1 base of the junction unmatched. Germline V gene data show CDR1 as SGHTA and CDR2 as FQGNSA. CDR3 length: 13 residues. CDR3 sequence reads: CASSLTGGETQYF. The CDR3 nucleotides are TGTGCCAGCAGCTTAACGGGAGGGGAGACCCAGTACTTC.

The genes are TRBV24-1 and TRBJ2-1, with 10 nucleotides matching TRBD2. The CDR3 loop spans 17 amino acids. The V gene's germline CDR1 is KGHDR and CDR2 SFDVKD. Trimming at V came to 1 base and at J to 9 bases, leaving 11 bases not matched to a gene. CDR3 nucleotide sequence: TGTGCCACCAGTGATTTTTTTGCTAGCGGGAGTGATGGTGAGCAGTTCTTC. Protein: CATSDFFASGSDGEQFF.